This TCR beta chain was identified during a study of regulatory T cells in long-lasting Graves disease. Germline CDR1 SGHRS, CDR2 YFSETQ. CDR3 length: 13 residues. Trimming cost V 4 bases and J 8 bases, with 15 bases left between them. As for time point: newly diagnosed GD, antithyroid drugs for less than 3 months. The TCR library was made from RNA that had been extracted from PBMCs in TRIzol. The EDTA tubes were filled with 8 to 9.5 milliliters of drawn peripheral blood. According to the study, TCR beta libraries were built with iRepertoire HTBI primers and CDR3-region Arm-PCR. Via MiXCR, TCRdb re-called the multiplex PCR reads, giving one row per CDR3 protein. This table holds 510,000 or so distinct CDR3 sequences, 9.5% to 15% found once. This clonotype was detected a few times. The same data also went into a second study, on T cells in Graves' hyperthyroidism and ophthalmopathy. That study adds: Blood also held most thyroid clonotypes expanded beyond 0.001. Ophthalmopathy cases were set apart from stable hyperthyroidism by a 13 V-J model.

This chain links TRBV5-1 with TRBJ1-1, with no clear D. This clonotype was sampled from a young woman with Graves disease. The sample was peripheral blood mononuclear cells (PBMCs), taken at new diagnosis, from a patient treated with antithyroid drugs. CDR3 nucleotide sequence: TGCGCCAGCAGCCCAGATAAAGCATCAGAAGCTTTCTTT. It is translated as CASSPDKASEAFF. Drawing the rest from reference TRBV5-1 and TRBJ1-1, the complete variable domain is KAGVTQTPRYLIKTRGQQVTLSCSPISGHRSVSWYQQTPGQGLQFLFEYFSETQRNKGNFPGRFSGRQFSNSRSEMNVSTLELGDSALYLCASSPDKASEAFFGQGTRLTVV.